These T cell receptor beta chains were read from a single sample in a study of T-cell reconstitution after alpha-beta-depleted transplantation in children. Each CDR3 protein is one row after TCRdb ran MiXCR on the PCR reads. Here the sample spans 210,000 or so distinct CDR3 sequences, about a tenth being singletons. The source was PBMCs, collected before TCRalphabeta/CD19-depleted stem cell transplant. These receptors came from a child younger than two with acute myeloid leukemia, due to receive a stem cell transplant. CDR3s leave out the opening cysteine and the closing phenylalanine or tryptophan. Each record gives: J gene, V gene, CDR3 protein.

j_gene: TRBJ2-3
v_gene: TRBV2
CDR3aa: ASSQHPGGRTDTQY

j_gene: TRBJ1-4
v_gene: TRBV7-9
CDR3aa: ASSYGLISEKLF

j_gene: TRBJ2-7
v_gene: TRBV27
CDR3aa: ASSLWTGYEQY

j_gene: TRBJ2-3
v_gene: TRBV5-6
CDR3aa: ASSLPGLAGGPLDTQY

j_gene: TRBJ1-1
v_gene: TRBV9
CDR3aa: ASSASGWGNTEAF

j_gene: TRBJ2-7
v_gene: TRBV27
CDR3aa: ASSPRGQQGEQY

j_gene: TRBJ2-3
v_gene: TRBV21-1
CDR3aa: ASSKEGKRENTDTQY

j_gene: TRBJ2-3
v_gene: TRBV24-1
CDR3aa: ATTGQASTDTQY

j_gene: TRBJ1-1
v_gene: TRBV7-9
CDR3aa: ASSTRTGPTEAF

j_gene: TRBJ2-7
v_gene: TRBV6-5
CDR3aa: ASSYHPTGSYEQY

j_gene: TRBJ1-5
v_gene: TRBV30
CDR3aa: AWSVWGSLQH

j_gene: TRBJ2-2
v_gene: TRBV20-1
CDR3aa: SASPGLNTGELF

j_gene: TRBJ2-7
v_gene: TRBV7-2
CDR3aa: ASSLVQGSTYEQY

j_gene: TRBJ1-2
v_gene: TRBV29-1
CDR3aa: SAQTPGSDGYT

j_gene: TRBJ1-2
v_gene: TRBV21-1
CDR3aa: ASNTALTFYGYT

j_gene: TRBJ1-4
v_gene: TRBV30
CDR3aa: AYRPRDRSNEKLF

j_gene: TRBJ1-1
v_gene: TRBV12-3/TRBV12-4
CDR3aa: ASSRWGSEAF

j_gene: TRBJ2-1
v_gene: TRBV5-1
CDR3aa: ASTTGGIYNEQF

j_gene: TRBJ1-4
v_gene: TRBV7-9
CDR3aa: ATQLVFGEKLF